Sequencing of this T cell receptor beta chain was carried out in a study of prognosis after radiotherapy for stage I lung cancer. Looking at the study overall: Radiotherapy took the form of SBRT (3 to 5 fractions) with a biologically effective dose of at least 100 Gy. With stereotactic body radiotherapy, no patient received any concurrent therapy.

The CDR3 consists of 11 residues. Two-round multiplex PCR amplified TCR beta CDR3 from genomic DNA. First-round PCR used primers specific to each TRBV and TRBJ gene. TCRdb independently ran MiXCR on the multiplex PCR reads; one entry per CDR3 protein. The sample carries about 15,000 distinct CDR3 sequences, around 40% recorded once. Study results and limitations: Patients who went on to get distant metastases had lower Shannon entropy after stereotactic body radiation therapy. A drop in unique TCR clone counts was seen after stereotactic body radiation therapy, median 10,088 versus 6,861.

As to this clonotype: Its specificity is unknown. Germline and junction disagree at one end, which may indicate a read error.

The input for sequencing was PBMCs, taken before or after stereotactic body radiation therapy (not recorded which). The V and J genes are TRBV12-3 or TRBV12-4 and TRBJ2-1; D is ambiguous. The source is a donor aged 50 or older with non-small cell lung cancer. The CDR3 nucleotides read TGTACCAGCTCCACAACGGGTGAGCAGTTCTTC. This sequence encodes CTSSTTGEQFF.